Included here is one T cell receptor beta chain sequence, with context. V lost 1 base, J lost 10 bases, and 11 bases lay in between. Germline V CDR1 and CDR2: SQVTM, ANQGSEA. CDR3 size: 12 residues. The sample comes from a study of blood T cell repertoires in COVID-19. Study background: Samples came from the United States, Italy and Spain, spanning acute and convalescent COVID-19.

Sequencing was performed with immunoSEQ multiplex PCR; in TCRdb, only in-frame clones are kept and a portion is missing. Among about 110,000 clones listed, roughly 88% were seen once. The V gene is TRBV29-1, the J gene TRBJ2-4, with D perhaps matching TRBD2 (5 bases). What was sequenced was peripheral blood. The clonotype was recovered from a woman between 65 and 79 years old with acute or convalescent COVID-19. The CDR3 protein is CSVEVFEGIQYF. CDR3 bases: TGCAGCGTTGAAGTATTTGAGGGTATTCAGTACTTC.